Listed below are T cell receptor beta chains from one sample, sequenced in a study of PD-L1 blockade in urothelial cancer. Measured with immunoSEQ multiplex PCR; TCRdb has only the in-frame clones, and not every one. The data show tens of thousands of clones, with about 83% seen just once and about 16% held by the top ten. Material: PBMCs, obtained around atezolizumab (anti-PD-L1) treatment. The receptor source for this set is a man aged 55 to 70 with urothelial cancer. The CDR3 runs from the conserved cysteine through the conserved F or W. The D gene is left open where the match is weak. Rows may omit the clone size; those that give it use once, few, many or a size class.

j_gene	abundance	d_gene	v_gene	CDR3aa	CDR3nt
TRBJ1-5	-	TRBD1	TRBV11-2	CASSLGDRGDQPQHF	TGTGCCAGCAGCTTAGGGGACAGGGGGGATCAGCCCCAGCATTTT
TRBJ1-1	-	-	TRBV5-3	CARSLVDNQIRPEAFF	TGTGCCAGAAGCTTGGTAGACAACCAAATCCGCCCTGAAGCTTTCTTT
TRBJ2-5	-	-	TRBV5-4	CASSLSSVIGETQYF	TGTGCCAGCAGCTTGAGTAGCGTCATAGGGGAGACCCAGTACTTC
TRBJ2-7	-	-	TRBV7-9	CASSPTGLSYEQYF	TGTGCCAGCAGCCCCACAGGGCTTTCCTACGAGCAGTACTTC
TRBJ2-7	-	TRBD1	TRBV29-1	CSVRRDRHYEQYF	TGCAGCGTCCGTCGGGACAGGCATTACGAGCAGTACTTC
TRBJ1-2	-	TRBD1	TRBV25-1	CASSSRTGFYGYTF	TGTGCCAGCAGTAGCCGGACAGGATTTTATGGCTACACCTTC
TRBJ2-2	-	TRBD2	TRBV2	CASSWASGNVNTGELFF	TGTGCCAGCAGTTGGGCTAGCGGGAACGTGAACACCGGGGAGCTGTTTTTT
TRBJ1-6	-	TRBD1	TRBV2	CASRGGQASSYNSPLHF	TGTGCCAGCAGGGGGGGACAGGCCAGCTCCTATAATTCACCCCTCCACTTT
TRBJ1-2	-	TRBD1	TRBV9	CASSHPRTGRANYGYTF	TGTGCCAGCAGCCACCCCAGGACAGGGAGGGCTAACTATGGCTACACCTTC
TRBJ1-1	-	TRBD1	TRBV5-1	CASSADRGVTEAFF	TGCGCCAGCAGCGCCGACAGGGGTGTTACTGAAGCTTTCTTT
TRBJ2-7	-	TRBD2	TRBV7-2	CASTTSGTSYEQYF	TGTGCCAGCACCACTAGCGGGACCTCCTACGAGCAGTACTTC
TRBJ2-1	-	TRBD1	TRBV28	CASSYGDRESEQFF	TGTGCCAGCAGTTACGGCGACAGGGAAAGTGAGCAGTTCTTC
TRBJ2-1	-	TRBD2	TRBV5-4	CASSSSGGRAHGNEQFF	TGTGCCAGCAGCTCTTCGGGCGGGAGGGCCCATGGAAATGAGCAGTTCTTC
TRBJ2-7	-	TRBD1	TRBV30	CAWTPGQGIHEQYF	TGTGCCTGGACCCCGGGACAGGGGATCCACGAGCAGTACTTC
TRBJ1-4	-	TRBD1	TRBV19	CASSGGQGEKLFF	TGTGCCAGTAGTGGGGGACAGGGCGAAAAACTGTTTTTT
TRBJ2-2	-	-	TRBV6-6	CASRTPGGLGGELFF	TGTGCCAGCAGGACACCAGGGGGGCTCGGCGGGGAGCTGTTTTTT
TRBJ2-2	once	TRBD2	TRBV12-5	CASGLVREDSGELFF	TGTGCTAGTGGTTTGGTACGGGAGGACTCCGGGGAGCTGTTTTTT
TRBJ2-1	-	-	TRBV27	CASIPPSGNEQFF	TGTGCCAGCATACCCCCCTCCGGGAATGAGCAGTTCTTC
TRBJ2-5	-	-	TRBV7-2	CASSPGGAQETQYF	TGTGCCAGCAGCCCAGGCGGGGCCCAAGAGACCCAGTACTTC
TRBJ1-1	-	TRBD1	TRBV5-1	CASSLAGQTNTEAFF	TGCGCCAGCAGCTTGGCGGGACAGACAAACACTGAAGCTTTCTTT
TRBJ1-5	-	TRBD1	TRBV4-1	CASSQGDRGRQPQHF	TGCGCCAGCAGCCAAGGAGACAGGGGGCGGCAGCCCCAGCATTTT
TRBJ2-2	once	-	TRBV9	CASSVPQGTYNTGELFF	TGTGCCAGCAGCGTCCCGCAGGGAACCTATAACACCGGGGAGCTGTTTTTT
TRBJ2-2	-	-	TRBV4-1	CASSQDRAGSNTGELFF	TGCGCCAGCAGCCAAGATAGAGCGGGTTCGAACACCGGGGAGCTGTTTTTT
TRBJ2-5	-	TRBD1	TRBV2	CASKLGTVQETQYF	TGTGCCAGCAAACTAGGGACAGTGCAAGAGACCCAGTACTTC
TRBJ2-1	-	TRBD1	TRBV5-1	CASSLQGAGYNEQFF	TGCGCCAGCAGCCTGCAGGGGGCGGGCTACAATGAGCAGTTCTTC
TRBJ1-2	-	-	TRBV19	CASSLPDSTRGYTF	TGTGCCAGTAGCCTTCCGGACTCGACGCGTGGCTACACCTTC
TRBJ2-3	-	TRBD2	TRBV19	CASSIGVLAGPDTQYF	TGTGCCAGTAGTATCGGGGTGCTAGCGGGACCGGATACGCAGTATTTT
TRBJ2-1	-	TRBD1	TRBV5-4	CASSSRQGSHNEQFF	TGTGCCAGCAGCTCCAGACAGGGGAGTCACAATGAGCAGTTCTTC
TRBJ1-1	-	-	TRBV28	CASSSTSGLMNTEAFF	TGTGCCAGCAGTTCAACTTCGGGACTTATGAACACTGAAGCTTTCTTT
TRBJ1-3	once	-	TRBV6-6	CASSYTDFSGNTIYF	TGTGCCAGCAGTTATACAGATTTTTCTGGAAACACCATATATTTT
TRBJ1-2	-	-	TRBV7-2	CASSFGDYGYTF	TGTGCCAGCAGCTTCGGGGACTATGGCTACACCTTC
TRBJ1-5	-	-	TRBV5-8	CASSAGPGDQPQHF	TGTGCCAGCAGCGCGGGCCCCGGGGATCAGCCCCAGCATTTT
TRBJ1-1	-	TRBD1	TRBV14	CASSRRTGGTNTEAFF	TGTGCCAGCAGCCGAAGGACAGGGGGTACTAACACTGAAGCTTTCTTT
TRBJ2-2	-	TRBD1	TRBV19	CASSRGRGTGELFF	TGTGCCAGTAGTAGGGGCAGGGGGACCGGGGAGCTGTTTTTT
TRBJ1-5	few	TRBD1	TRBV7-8	CASSPRDRGSNQPQHF	TGTGCCAGCAGCCCGAGGGACAGGGGAAGCAATCAGCCCCAGCATTTT
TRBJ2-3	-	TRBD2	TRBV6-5	CASSFGLADIDTQYF	TGTGCCAGCAGTTTCGGACTAGCGGATATAGATACGCAGTATTTT
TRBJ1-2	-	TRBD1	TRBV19	CASSIARDRLTHGYTF	TGTGCCAGTAGTATAGCCCGGGACAGGTTAACCCATGGCTACACCTTC
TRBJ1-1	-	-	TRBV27	CASSGRGATGGNKNTEAFF	TGTGCCAGCAGTGGACGGGGGGCGACGGGTGGAAATAAGAACACTGAAGCTTTCTTT
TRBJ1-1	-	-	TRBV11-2	CASSLEFGSRNTEAFF	TGTGCCAGCAGCTTAGAATTCGGGAGTAGGAACACTGAAGCTTTCTTT
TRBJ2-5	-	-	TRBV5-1	CASSLGAAEETQYF	TGCGCCAGCAGCCTGGGGGCAGCGGAAGAGACCCAGTACTTC
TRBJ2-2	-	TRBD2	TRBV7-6	CASSWGGRGSANTGELFF	TGTGCCAGCAGCTGGGGAGGGAGGGGCTCCGCGAACACCGGGGAGCTGTTTTTT
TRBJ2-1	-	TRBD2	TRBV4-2	CASSQMTSGSYNEQFF	TGTGCCAGCAGCCAGATGACTAGCGGGAGCTACAATGAGCAGTTCTTC
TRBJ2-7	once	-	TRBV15	CATSRGLQFYEQYF	TGTGCCACCAGCAGAGGACTGCAGTTCTACGAGCAGTACTTC
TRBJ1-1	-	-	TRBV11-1	CASSLPGHNTEAFF	TGTGCCAGCAGCTTGCCGGGACACAACACTGAAGCTTTCTTT
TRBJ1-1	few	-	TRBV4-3	CASRLKTANTEAFF	TGCGCCAGCAGACTGAAGACAGCGAACACTGAAGCTTTCTTT
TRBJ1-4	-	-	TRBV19	CASSQPTGLGEKLFF	TGTGCCAGTAGTCAACCAACAGGGTTAGGTGAAAAACTGTTTTTT
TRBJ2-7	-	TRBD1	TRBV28	CASKPGTGLYEQYF	TGTGCCAGCAAACCCGGGACAGGCCTCTACGAGCAGTACTTC
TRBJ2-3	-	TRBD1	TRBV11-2	CASSLGDRAFTDTQYF	TGTGCCAGCAGCTTAGGCGACAGGGCCTTCACAGATACGCAGTATTTT
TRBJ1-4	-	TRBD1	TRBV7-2	CASSPGTGGLGREKLFF	TGTGCCAGCAGCCCCGGGACAGGGGGCCTCGGGAGGGAAAAACTGTTTTTT
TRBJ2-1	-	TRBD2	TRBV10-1	CASSESVSGRYEQFF	TGCGCCAGCAGTGAGTCGGTTAGCGGGAGATATGAGCAGTTCTTC
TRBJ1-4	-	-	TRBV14	CASSRGGEKLFF	TGTGCCAGCAGCCGTGGCGGGGAAAAACTGTTTTTT
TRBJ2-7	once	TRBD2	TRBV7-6	CASSLGTSGGGYEQYF	TGTGCCAGCAGCTTAGGGACTAGCGGAGGGGGCTACGAGCAGTACTTC
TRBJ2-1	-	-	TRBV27	CASRRVNEQFF	TGTGCCAGCAGGAGGGTCAATGAGCAGTTCTTC
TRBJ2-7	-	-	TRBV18	CASSPGSSYEQYF	TGTGCCAGCTCACCGGGGAGCTCCTACGAGCAGTACTTC
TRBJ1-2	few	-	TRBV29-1	CSGYLGSNYGYTF	TGCAGCGGGTATCTCGGGTCTAACTATGGCTACACCTTC
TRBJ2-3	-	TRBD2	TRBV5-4	CANSPGGPARDTQYF	TGTGCCAACAGCCCGGGGGGACCGGCGAGGGATACGCAGTATTTT
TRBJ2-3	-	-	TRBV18	CASSPPVGMGDTQYF	TGTGCCAGCTCACCACCCGTCGGGATGGGAGATACGCAGTATTTT
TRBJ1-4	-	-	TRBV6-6	CASSLAVRNEKLFF	TGTGCCAGCAGTTTAGCCGTTCGAAATGAAAAACTGTTTTTT
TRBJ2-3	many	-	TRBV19	CASSMNGWEATDTQYF	TGTGCCAGTAGTATGAACGGCTGGGAGGCGACAGATACGCAGTATTTT
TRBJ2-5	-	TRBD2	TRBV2	CASYDRAGPEYF	TGTGCCAGCTATGATAGAGCGGGGCCTGAGTACTTC